This T cell receptor beta chain was observed in a study of cytomegalovirus exposure and HLA in healthy donors. About the study: Earlier sequencing of 150 million to 200 million T cells yielded roughly 120 million unique TCR beta sequences. Study-level points and caveats: Reports credit the classifier with highly specific, highly sensitive diagnosis of cytomegalovirus status. Later examination showed HLA-associated TCR beta chains had greater clonal expansion than equally common others.

The PCR had 60 Vbeta and 13 Jbeta primers. Measured with immunoSEQ multiplex PCR; TCRdb has only the in-frame clones, and not every one. Here the sample spans about 89,000 clones, 85% being singletons. Notes on this clone: Its specificity is unknown. This specimen includes other DNA sequences encoding the same CDR3.

The TCR was taken from a man aged 40-55 years in good health and CMV-seropositive. Sample: PBMCs.

The CDR3 reads CASSPLAANTGELFF. Written as DNA, the CDR3 is TGTGCCAGCTCACCACTAGCGGCGAACACCGGGGAGCTGTTTTTT. The gene calls are TRBV18 and TRBJ2-2, with a weak D call TRBD2 (6 bases). The V gene lost 1 base and the J gene lost 0 bases, with 6 bases spanning the gap. Germline V lookup: CDR1 KGHSH, CDR2 LQKENI. There are 15 residues in the CDR3.